A selection of T cell receptor beta chains follows, all from one sample in a study of blood T cell repertoires in COVID-19. The assay was immunoSEQ multiplex PCR, and TCRdb's table has in-frame clones only and misses some. The data show over 85,000 clones, around nine tenths seen once. What was sequenced was peripheral blood. These TCRs come from a human donor in a cohort sampled during active COVID-19. CDR3s include the opening cysteine and the closing phenylalanine or tryptophan. D genes are given only for firm matches. Clone size is shown for a subset of rows, as once, few, many or a class of expanded clone.

>TRBD2|TRBJ2-1|NA|TRBV5-4|14
TGTGCCAGCAGCTTGTCGGAGGGGAGGGATGAGCAGTTCTTC
CASSLSEGRDEQFF
>NA|TRBJ2-7|once|TRBV2|14
TGTGCCAGCAGTCAAACAGATAGCTCCTACGAGCAGTACTTC
CASSQTDSSYEQYF
>TRBD1|TRBJ1-2|NA|TRBV4-1|16
TGCGCCAGCAGCCAAGATCCCGGGACAGGGGACTATGGCTACACCTTC
CASSQDPGTGDYGYTF
>TRBD2|TRBJ2-2|NA|TRBV10-3|16
TGTGCCATCTGGCGAATAGCGGGGGCGAACACCGGGGAGCTGTTTTTT
CAIWRIAGANTGELFF
>TRBD1|TRBJ2-6|NA|TRBV18|17
TGTGCCAGCTCACCCGGGACAGGGGTAACTGGGGCCAACGTCCTGACTTTC
CASSPGTGVTGANVLTF
>TRBD1|TRBJ2-5|NA|TRBV5-1|14
TGCGCCAGCAGCCGGACAGGGGTCCAAGAGACCCAGTACTTC
CASSRTGVQETQYF
>NA|TRBJ2-4|NA|TRBV5-1|18
TGCGCCAGCAGCTTGGAGGGGCCGCTAGCGCTGGCCAAAAACATTCAGTACTTC
CASSLEGPLALAKNIQYF
>TRBD1|TRBJ2-5|NA|TRBV5-1|13
TGCGCCAGCAGCGCGACAGGGGATGGGACCCAGTACTTC
CASSATGDGTQYF
>TRBD2|TRBJ2-3|NA|TRBV3-1/TRBV3-2|15
TGTGCCAGCAGCCAAGGCCTAGCGGGGACAGATACGCAGTATTTT
CASSQGLAGTDTQYF
>NA|TRBJ1-1|NA|TRBV7-3|13
TGTGCCAGCAGCTTGGACAGCTCCTTAACAGCTTTCTTT
CASSLDSSLTAFF
>NA|TRBJ1-1|NA|TRBV28|14
TGTGCCAGCCCCCCCGCCCGGAGGAACACTGAAGCTTTCTTT
CASPPARRNTEAFF
>TRBD1|TRBJ1-6|many|TRBV5-1|15
TGCGCCAGCAGCTTTAGTCAGGGGGATAATTCACCCCTCCACTTT
CASSFSQGDNSPLHF
>NA|TRBJ2-3|once|TRBV2|14
TGTGCCAGCAGTGAATGGCAGGGCGCAGATACGCAGTATTTT
CASSEWQGADTQYF
>TRBD2|TRBJ2-3|few|TRBV9|15
TGTGCCAGCAGCGTAGTTGCGGGAGTGACAGATACGCAGTATTTT
CASSVVAGVTDTQYF
>TRBD2|TRBJ2-1|NA|TRBV5-6|15
TGTGCCAGCAGCTTGGCTAGCGGGAGGTACAATGAGCAGTTCTTC
CASSLASGRYNEQFF
>TRBD1|TRBJ1-2|once|TRBV3-1/TRBV3-2|17
TGTGCCAGCAGCTTCGGACTAGGTGGGGGACAGGGCGTCGGCTACACCTTC
CASSFGLGGGQGVGYTF
>NA|TRBJ1-6|NA|TRBV18|18
TGTGCCAGCTCACCACGAGGCCTTACGAGCTCCTATAATTCACCCCTCCACTTT
CASSPRGLTSSYNSPLHF
>NA|TRBJ1-5|NA|TRBV28|14
TGTGCCAGCAGTTCAGGGCTGCGCAATCAGCCCCAGCATTTT
CASSSGLRNQPQHF